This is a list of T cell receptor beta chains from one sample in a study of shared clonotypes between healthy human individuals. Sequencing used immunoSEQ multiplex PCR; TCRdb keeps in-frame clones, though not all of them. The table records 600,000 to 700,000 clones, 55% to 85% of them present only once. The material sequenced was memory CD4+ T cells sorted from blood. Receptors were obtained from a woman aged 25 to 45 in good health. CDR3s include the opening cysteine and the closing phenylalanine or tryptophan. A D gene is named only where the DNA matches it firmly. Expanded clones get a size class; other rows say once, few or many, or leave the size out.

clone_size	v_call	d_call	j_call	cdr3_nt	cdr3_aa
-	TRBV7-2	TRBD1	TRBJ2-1	TGTGCCAGCAGCTTACCGACAGGGCATAACAATGAGCAGTTCTTC	CASSLPTGHNNEQFF
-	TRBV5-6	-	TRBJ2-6	TGTGCCAGCAACCAGAGTCCATCTGGGGCCAACGTCCTGACTTTC	CASNQSPSGANVLTF
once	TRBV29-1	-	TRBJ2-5	TGCAGCGTTCCCAGACCGGGATCCCAAGAGACCCAGTACTTC	CSVPRPGSQETQYF
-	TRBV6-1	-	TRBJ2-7	TGTGCCAGCAGTCCAAGGTTCTACGAGCAGTACTTC	CASSPRFYEQYF
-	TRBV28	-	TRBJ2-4	TGTGCCAGCAACACACAGCTAGCCAAAAACATTCAGTACTTC	CASNTQLAKNIQYF
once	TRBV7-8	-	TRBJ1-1	TGTGCCAGCAGCTTTCAGGGGATAATGAACACTGAAGCTTTCTTT	CASSFQGIMNTEAFF
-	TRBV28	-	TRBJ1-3	TGTGCCAGCAGCCCCGGCCCGGGAGTCTCTGGAAACACCATATATTTT	CASSPGPGVSGNTIYF
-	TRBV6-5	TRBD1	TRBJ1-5	TGTGCCAGCAGTCGACAGGGGTATGCTCAGCCCCAGCATTTT	CASSRQGYAQPQHF
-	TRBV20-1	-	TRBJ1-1	TGCAGTGCCCTGAACACTGAAGCTTTCTTT	CSALNTEAFF
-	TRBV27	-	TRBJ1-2	TGTGCCAGCAGTTTTTTGGGCTATGACAACAACTATGGCTACACCTTC	CASSFLGYDNNYGYTF
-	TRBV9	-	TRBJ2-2	TGTGCCAGCAGGGAGGGCGTCACCGGGGAGCTGTTTTTT	CASREGVTGELFF
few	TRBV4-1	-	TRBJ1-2	TGCGCCAGCAGCCAAACCCTAGTCCGGGACATCGATTATGGCTACACCTTC	CASSQTLVRDIDYGYTF
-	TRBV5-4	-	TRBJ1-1	TGTGCCAGCAGCTTGGAAGGGACTAGGAACACTGAAGCTTTCTTT	CASSLEGTRNTEAFF
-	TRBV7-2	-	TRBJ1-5	TGTGCCAGCAGCGGGACAACTCTAACCAATCAGCCCCAGCATTTT	CASSGTTLTNQPQHF
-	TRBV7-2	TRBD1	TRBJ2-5	TGTGCCAGCAGCCTCCGGGACAGCCACCAAGAGACCCAGTACTTC	CASSLRDSHQETQYF
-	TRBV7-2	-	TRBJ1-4	TGTGCCAGCAGCTCGTACCTGGAGGAAAAACTGTTTTTT	CASSSYLEEKLFF
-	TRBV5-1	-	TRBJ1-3	TGCGCCAGCAGTCCTGGGACGGCTGGAAACACCATATATTTT	CASSPGTAGNTIYF
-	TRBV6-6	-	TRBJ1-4	TGTGCCAGCAGTTTGGACAGTGCAACTAATGAAAAACTGTTTTTT	CASSLDSATNEKLFF
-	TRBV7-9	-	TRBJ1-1	TGTGCCAGCAGCGAAATCGGGGACACTGAAGCTTTCTTT	CASSEIGDTEAFF
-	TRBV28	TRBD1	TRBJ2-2	TGTGCCAGCAGTTGGACAGGGCCGATCGGGGAGCTGTTTTTT	CASSWTGPIGELFF
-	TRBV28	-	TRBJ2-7	TGTGCCAGCAGTTCTGGGACCCCAGGTAAAGAGCAGTACTTC	CASSSGTPGKEQYF
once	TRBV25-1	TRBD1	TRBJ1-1	TGTGCCAGCAGCAGGACAGGGGTGAACATTGAAGCTTTCTTT	CASSRTGVNIEAFF
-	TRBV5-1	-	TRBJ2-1	TGCGCCAGCAGCTTGGAGCGCCCGGAGCAGGGCTTCTTC	CASSLERPEQGFF
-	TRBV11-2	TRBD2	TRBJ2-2	TGTGCCAGCAGCTTAGATCTAGCGGGAGGATTCGGGGAGCTGTTTTTT	CASSLDLAGGFGELFF
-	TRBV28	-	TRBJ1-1	TGTGCCAGCAGTATGGAAGGGGGGGCGGAAGCTTTCTTT	CASSMEGGAEAFF
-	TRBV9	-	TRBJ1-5	TGTGCCAGCAGCGTATCGTGGCAGTTTTCCCAGCCCCAGCATTTT	CASSVSWQFSQPQHF